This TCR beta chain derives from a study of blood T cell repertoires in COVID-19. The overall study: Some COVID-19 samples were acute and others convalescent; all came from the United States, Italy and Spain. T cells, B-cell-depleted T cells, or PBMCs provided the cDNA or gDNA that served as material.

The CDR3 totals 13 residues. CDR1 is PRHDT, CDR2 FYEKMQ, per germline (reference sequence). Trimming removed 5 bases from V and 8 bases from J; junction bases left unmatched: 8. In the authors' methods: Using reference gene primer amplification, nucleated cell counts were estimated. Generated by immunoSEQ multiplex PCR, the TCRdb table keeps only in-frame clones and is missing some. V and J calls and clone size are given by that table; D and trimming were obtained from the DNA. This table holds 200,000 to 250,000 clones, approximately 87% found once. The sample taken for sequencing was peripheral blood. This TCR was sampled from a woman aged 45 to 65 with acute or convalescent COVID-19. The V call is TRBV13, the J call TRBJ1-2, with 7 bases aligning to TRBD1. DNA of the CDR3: TGTGCCAGCAGCGCGGACAGGAAAGGAGGCTACACCTTC. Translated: CASSADRKGGYTF.